This T cell receptor beta chain came from a study of cytotoxic CD8 clonotypes in ibrutinib-treated CLL. Study information: Following treatment for a median around twelve months, range 6 to 36, response samples were then taken. Whole-study findings and limits: Public clonotypes were uncommon and contracted or stayed stable on treatment.

Notes on this clone: Its antigen remains unknown.

The planned depth of sequencing spanned 1 in 200,000 to 1 in 1 million T cells. The method was immunoSEQ multiplex PCR; TCRdb's version includes in-frame clones alone and lacks a portion of them. The sample lists about 160,000 clones, under 85% occurring once. Germline V gene data show CDR1 as MNHNS and CDR2 as SASEGT. The CDR3 runs 13 residues. V lost 6 bases, J lost 7 bases, and 12 bases lay in between. Cryopreserved PBMCs were the source of approximately 2 micrograms of genomic DNA, which went to TCR beta libraries. The chain joins TRBV6-1 to TRBJ2-2; a possible D gene is TRBD1 (6 bases). This sequence originates from a human donor with chronic lymphocytic leukemia. Material: PBMCs, obtained after 24 months of ibrutinib treatment. CDR3 nucleotides: TGTGCCAGCAGACGGCAGGGGATCGGGGAGCTGTTTTTT. Translating gives CASRRQGIGELFF.